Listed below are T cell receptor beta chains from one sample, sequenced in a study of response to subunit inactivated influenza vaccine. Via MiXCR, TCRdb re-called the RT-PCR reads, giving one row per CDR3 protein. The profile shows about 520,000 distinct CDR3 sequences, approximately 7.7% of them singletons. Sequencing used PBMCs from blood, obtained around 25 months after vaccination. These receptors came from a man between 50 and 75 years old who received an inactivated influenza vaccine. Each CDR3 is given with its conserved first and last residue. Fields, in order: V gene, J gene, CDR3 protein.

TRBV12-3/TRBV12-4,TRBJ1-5,CASRAGQNQPQHF
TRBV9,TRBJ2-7,CASSVEEGTYEQYF
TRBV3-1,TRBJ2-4,CASSQSGTLENIQYF
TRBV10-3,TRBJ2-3,CASTGGGRQTDTQYF
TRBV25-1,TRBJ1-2,CASSGGSGYTF
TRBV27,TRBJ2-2,CASKWGQGTGELFF
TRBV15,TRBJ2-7,CATSRKDSSYEQYF
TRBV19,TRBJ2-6,CASSIEPPGYGGANVLTF
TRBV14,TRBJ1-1,CASSRGTNLEAFF
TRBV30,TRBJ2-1,CAWSRAGMGDEQFF
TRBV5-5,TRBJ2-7,CASSLHSGFTYEQYF
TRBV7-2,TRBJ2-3,CASSLVGTSVTDTQYF
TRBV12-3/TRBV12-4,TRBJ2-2,CASSFRQRGGWGAGELFF
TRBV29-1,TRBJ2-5,CSVARGATQYF
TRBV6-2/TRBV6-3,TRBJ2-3,CASSYILAGGGTDTQYF
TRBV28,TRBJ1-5,CATADSGESNQPQHF
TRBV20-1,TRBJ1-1,CSASPWQVQNTEAFF
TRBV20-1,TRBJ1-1,CSATELPEAFF
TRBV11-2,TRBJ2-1,CASTDREGNEQFF
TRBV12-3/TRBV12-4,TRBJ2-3,CASRGLADFTDTQYF
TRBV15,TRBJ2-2,CATSTRGTGELFF
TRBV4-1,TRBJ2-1,CASSQVVGLAQNEQFF
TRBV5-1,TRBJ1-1,CASSLEGGGNTEAFF
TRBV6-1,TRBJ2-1,CASSELAGGSYNEQFF
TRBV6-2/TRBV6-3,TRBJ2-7,CASSSGSPGLAGANSYEQYF
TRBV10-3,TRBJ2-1,CAISEGGGNEQFF
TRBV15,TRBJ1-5,CATSTGRNQPQHF
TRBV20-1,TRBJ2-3,CSAGNAGGTDTQYF